Here is one T cell receptor (beta chain) with its context. The antigen remains undetermined. The data belong to a study of OX40 agonist ivuxolimab in advanced cancers. Across the study: An anti-OX40 (CD134) antibody with agonistic activity, ivuxolimab, was administered to patients. Study conclusions and caveats: Undetermined was the antigen specificity of the expanded peripheral T cells.

Measured with immunoSEQ multiplex PCR; TCRdb has only the in-frame clones, and not every one. The sample lists tens of thousands of clones, approximately 89% occurring once. The CDR3 runs 16 residues. Germline CDR1 ENHRY, CDR2 SYGVKD. V lost 11 bases, J lost 2 bases, and 22 bases lay in between. The sample consisted of CD4+ or CD8+ T cells sorted from blood, taken in a trial of the OX40 agonist ivuxolimab. J is TRBJ1-5 and V is TRBV10-3, with D perhaps matching TRBD1 (6 bases). The sequence derives from an adult with an advanced solid tumor such as melanoma, head and neck, liver or kidney cancer. CDR3 residues: CASEPGGPRGNQPQHF. CDR3 coding DNA: TGTGCCTCGGAGCCGGGGGGCCCCAGGGGCAATCAGCCCCAGCATTTT.